Presented here are 12 T cell receptor beta chains from one specimen sequenced in a study of Tregs in tolerant kidney transplant recipients. The data were produced by immunoSEQ multiplex PCR, yet TCRdb's version contains in-frame clones alone and is incomplete. Of under 80,000 clones listed, roughly 85% were seen once; the top ten hold roughly 2%. The sequenced sample was Tregs from blood, obtained before the transplant. The origin of the receptors is a human donor who received a combined kidney and bone marrow transplant.

V and J are TRBV7-9 and TRBJ1-4, with D maybe TRBD1 (5 bases). Germline V gives CDR1 SEHNR, CDR2 FQNEAQ (reference sequence). The V end was cut by 1 base, the J end by 7 bases, with 13 bases between. The CDR3 runs to 15 residues. The CDR3 DNA is TGTGCCAGCAGCTTAGTGACAGTTACCCTTGAAAAACTGTTTTTT. It translates to CASSLVTVTLEKLFF.

The chain couples TRBV7-2 to TRBJ1-6; 11 bases line up with TRBD1. This CDR3 is built from 16 residues. With V trimmed by 3 bases and J by 7 bases, 5 bases remained unmatched. Germline values: CDR1 SGHTA, CDR2 FQGNSA. The CDR3 region has the DNA TGTGCCAGCAGCTTGTCCGGGACAGGGGGGAATTCACCCCTCCACTTT. This translates into CASSLSGTGGNSPLHF. The variable domain in full, with the rest retrieved from reference TRBV7-2 and TRBJ1-6, is GAGVSQSPSNKVTEKGKDVELRCDPISGHTALYWYRQSLGQGLEFLIYFQGNSAPDKSGLPSDRFSAERTGGSVSTLTIQRTQQEDSAVYLCASSLSGTGGNSPLHFGNGTRLTVT.

The chain couples TRBV19 to TRBJ1-1; D is possibly TRBD1 (5 bases). V was shortened by 2 bases and J by 6 bases, with 19 bases between the two germline ends. This CDR3 is built from 16 residues. Germline V gene sequence: CDR1 LNHDA, CDR2 SQIVND (reference sequence). The CDR3 DNA reads TGTGCCAGTAGTATAACCCAAAAACTCTTGACAGCTGAAGCTTTCTTT. It yields the protein CASSITQKLLTAEAFF. Supplemented by reference TRBV19 and TRBJ1-1, the full variable domain reads DGGITQSPKYLFRKEGQNVTLSCEQNLNHDAMYWYRQDPGQGLRLIYYSQIVNDFQKGDIAEGYSVSREKKESFPLTVTSAQKNPTAFYLCASSITQKLLTAEAFFGQGTRLTVV.

The count of this clone is one. The gene calls are TRBV7-2 and TRBJ2-3; 14 bases are shared with TRBD2. The CDR3 consists of 17 residues. Germline V lookup: CDR1 SGHTA, CDR2 FQGNSA. Trimming cost V 3 bases and J 3 bases; bases outside gene matches: 5. CDR3 residues: CASSFLRTSGGTDTQYF. The CDR3 DNA reads as TGTGCCAGCAGCTTTCTTAGGACTAGCGGGGGGACAGATACGCAGTATTTT.

This rearrangement joins TRBV18 to TRBJ1-1, with D tentatively TRBD1 (5 bases). This CDR3 has 16 amino acids. Deletions cut 0 bases from V and 2 bases from J, with 13 bases between. Germline V gene lookup returns CDR1 KGHSH and CDR2 LQKENI. The CDR3 loop reads CASSPPGGRHNTEAFF. The CDR3 DNA reads as TGTGCCAGCTCACCACCCGGGGGACGACATAACACTGAAGCTTTCTTT. Together with reference TRBV18 and TRBJ1-1, the CDR3 gives the full variable domain: NAGVMQNPRHLVRRRGQEARLRCSPMKGHSHVYWYRQLPEEGLKFMVYLQKENIIDESGMPKERFSAEFPKEGPSILRIQQVVRGDSAAYFCASSPPGGRHNTEAFFGQGTRLTVV.

A few counts support this clone. This chain connects TRBV30 to TRBJ2-1, with D possibly being TRBD2 (5 bases). Looked up from germline, CDR1 is GTSNPN and CDR2 is SVGIG (reference sequence). CDR3 length equals 12 residues. Trimming took 5 bases from V and 3 from J, leaving 8 bases between them. The CDR3 sequence is CAWGSYYNEQFF. The CDR3 coding sequence is TGTGCCTGGGGGAGCTACTACAATGAGCAGTTCTTC.

This clone has a single count. The chain has TRBV29-1 and TRBJ1-1, with D unclear. V gave up 4 bases and J gave up 2 bases, with 11 bases separating them. The V gene's germline CDR1 is SQVTM and CDR2 ANQGSEA. The CDR3 length is 13 residues. The CDR3 DNA follows: TGCAGCGTTGTGACCGACCCAAACACTGAAGCTTTCTTT. The encoded protein is CSVVTDPNTEAFF.

A note on this clone: Without the conserved terminal phenylalanine or tryptophan, this CDR3 likely stems from a read error. The chain carries TRBV6-1 and TRBJ1-2; the D gene is possibly TRBD1 (6 bases). The CDR3 is 14 residues long. V was pared by 6 bases and J by 4 bases, with 15 bases between. CDR1 and CDR2 (germline): MNHNS, SASEGT. CDR3 sequence: CASSGRGQIYGYTL. The CDR3 nucleotides are TGTGCCAGCAGCGGACGGGGGCAGATCTATGGCTACACCCTC.

The V gene is TRBV27, the J gene TRBJ1-3, with 8 bases matching TRBD1. This CDR3 spans 14 amino acids. Trimming took 8 bases from V and 5 from J; bases not matched to a gene: 8. Per the germline V gene, CDR1 is MNHEY and CDR2 is SMNVEV (reference sequence). The CDR3 here is CASSTGADRNTIYF. For the CDR3, the DNA is TGTGCCAGCTCGACAGGGGCTGATCGAAACACCATATATTTT.

V gene TRBV5-6 combines with J gene TRBJ2-1; D may be TRBD2 (6 bases). V was cut by 4 bases and J by 8 bases, with 13 bases left in between. Germline CDR1 and CDR2: SGHDT and YYEEEE. This CDR3 has 13 amino acids. DNA for the CDR3: TGTGCCAGCAGCGCGGGACCGGGCGATGAGCAGTTCTTC. Its translation is CASSAGPGDEQFF.

The chain couples TRBV6-5 to TRBJ2-5; no clear D gene. CDR1 is MNHEY and CDR2 is SVGAGI in the germline V gene. V was pared by 0 bases and J by 5 bases, with 13 bases between. This CDR3 comprises 15 residues. The CDR3 nucleotides are TGTGCCAGCAGTTACTCTCAGGTTGGATGGGAGACCCAGTACTTC. Its translation: CASSYSQVGWETQYF.

This clone was seen a few times. This chain links TRBV19 with TRBJ1-5; 8 nucleotides match TRBD1. The CDR3 loop spans 17 amino acids. V lost 6 bases and J lost 2; bases outside the gene matches: 12. Germline CDR1 is LNHDA and CDR2 is SQIVND (reference sequence). In DNA, the CDR3 is TGTGCCAGTAGCCGACGACAGGGGCCTCTCGGCAATCAGCCCCAGCATTTT. Protein product: CASSRRQGPLGNQPQHF.